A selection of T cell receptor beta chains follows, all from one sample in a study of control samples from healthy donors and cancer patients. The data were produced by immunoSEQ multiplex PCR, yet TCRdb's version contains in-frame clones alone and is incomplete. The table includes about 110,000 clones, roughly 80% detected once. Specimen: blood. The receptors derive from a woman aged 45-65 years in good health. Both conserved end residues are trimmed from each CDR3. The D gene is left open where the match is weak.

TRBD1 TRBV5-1 ASSRITGEPQH
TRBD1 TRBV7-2 ASSTRTGSGEKLF
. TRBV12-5 ASGLVLGGNQPQH
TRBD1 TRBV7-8 ASSKNVPGQGANTEAF
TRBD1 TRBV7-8 ASSPQGVGTGELF
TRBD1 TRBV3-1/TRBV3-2 ASSGGQGRAF
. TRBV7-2 ASSLALGADQPQH
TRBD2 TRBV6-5 ASTSVGLAGDTQY
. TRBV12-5 ASGYSLVSEQY
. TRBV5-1 ASSWFSGTDYGYT
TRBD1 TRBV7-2 ASIILGTGRYNEQF
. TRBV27 ASSTLSGGSNYGYT
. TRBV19 ASSMGFATNEKLF
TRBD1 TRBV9 ASSTTDRGPGNTIY
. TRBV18 ASSNRPGPSTSSYNSPLH
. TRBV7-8 ASSSDIYYEQY
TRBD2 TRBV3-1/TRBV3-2 ASSQGLPSGRDAFPSSYEQY
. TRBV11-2 ASSDWGPEMVPDTQY
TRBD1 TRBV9 ASSPRQGGGYT
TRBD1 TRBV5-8 ASSFTGQGADEQY
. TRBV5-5 ASSLRPTGGDGYT
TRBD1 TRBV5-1 ASSWDRDSPLH
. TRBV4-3 ASSQPAGREAF
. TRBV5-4 ASSLGNREVRAF
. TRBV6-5 ASSYGTRRDEQY
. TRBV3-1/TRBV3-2 ASSQGRSSYNEQF
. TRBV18 ASSPPPAGRADTQY
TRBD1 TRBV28 ASRIQGGTEAF
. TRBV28 ASRHEARIGELF
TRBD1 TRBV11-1 ASSLGGPGGSEAF
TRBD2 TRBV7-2 ASSLGLAGGYEQY
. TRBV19 ASSIEQVRGEQY
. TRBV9 SSSEQGNSPLH
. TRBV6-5 ASTVDGNQPQH
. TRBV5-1 ASGELDSNYGYT
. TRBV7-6 ASSSQGFRTEAF
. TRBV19 ASSIGGAGELF
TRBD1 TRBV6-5 ASSSHTAGGTEAF
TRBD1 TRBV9 ASSVAQGGNYGYT
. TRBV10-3 AISEPREPQH
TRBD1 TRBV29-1 SVEAAGGNTEAF
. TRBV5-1 ASSSLGDDTEAF
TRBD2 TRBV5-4 ASSRGPAGGLTDTQY
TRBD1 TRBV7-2 ASSLEGDRTNSPLH
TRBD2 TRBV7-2 ASSLGLWSSGGPS
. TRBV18 ASSRQVDYEQY
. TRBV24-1 ATSDRGETQY
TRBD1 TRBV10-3 ATWTGPYNEQF